This T cell receptor (beta chain) was profiled in a study of spatial heterogeneity in lung cancer. Study findings and constraints: The number of expanded tumor alpha and beta chains correlated with mutation number.

One entry per CDR3 protein results from TCRdb running MiXCR on the 5' RACE reads. In the table there are about 7,400 distinct CDR3 sequences, around 6.7% of which are singletons. This clonotype rates as medium-sized. No antigen is known for it. V lost 1 base to trimming and J lost 7 bases, with 7 bases between them. This CDR3 contains 12 residues. As for time point: sample taken at primary tumor resection. Untreated early-stage non-small cell lung cancer patients, 55 to 85 in total, were the donors. Whole RNA was taken from tumor, nontumor lung or frozen PBMC; it was then sequenced unsorted. The sequence derives from a male donor with early-stage non-small cell lung cancer. The sequencing here drew on lung tumor tissue, taken at surgery. V and J are TRBV12-3 or TRBV12-4 and TRBJ1-2; TRBD1 might be the D (5 bases). DNA for the CDR3: TGTGCCAGCAGTTTAGAGGGGTTTGGCTACACCTTC. This translates into CASSLEGFGYTF.